Each of the 17 T cell receptor beta chains below was sequenced from the same sample in a study of T-cell reconstitution after alpha-beta-depleted transplantation in children. The authors prepared the TCRbeta library with unique molecular identifiers. TCRdb recomputed calls from the PCR reads with MiXCR, one row per CDR3 protein. The sample yields a few hundred thousand distinct CDR3 sequences, 20% to 30% seen once. Specimen: PBMCs, mostly from graft donor cells, collected 360 days after TCRalphabeta/CD19-depleted stem cell transplant. The receptors originated from a female patient aged 2 to 10 who had a stem cell transplant for congenital amegakaryocytic thrombocytopenia, so the T cells may come from the graft donor.

The chain carries TRBV5-4 and TRBJ2-3; 7 bases are a match to TRBD2. Trimming took 0 bases from V and 6 from J; bases not matched to a gene: 7. The CDR3 is 15 amino acids. Germline assignment: CDR1 SGHNT and CDR2 YYREEE (reference sequence). The CDR3 bases are TGTGCCAGCAGCTTGGCTAGCCGGGGGGTTGATACGCAGTATTTT. This encodes CASSLASRGVDTQYF.

This clonotype was seen only a few times. The chain combines TRBV12-3 or TRBV12-4 with TRBJ1-2; D gene uncertain. The length of the CDR3 is 12 residues. V lost 3 bases and J 7 bases, leaving 9 bases between the germline ends. This CDR3 is CASSLPGPGYTF. The CDR3 nucleotides read TGTGCCAGCAGTTTGCCAGGTCCTGGCTACACCTTC.

This clonotype occurred a few times. J is TRBJ2-1 and V is TRBV6-5; 7 nucleotides match TRBD2. This CDR3 has 17 amino acids. Germline loops: CDR1 MNHEY, CDR2 SVGAGI. V dropped 1 base and J dropped 6; count of bases not matched to a gene: 12. The CDR3: CASSYYPGEGGSNEQFF. The CDR3 nucleotides read TGTGCCAGCAGTTACTACCCCGGGGAGGGTGGGTCCAATGAGCAGTTCTTC.

The table lists this clonotype with a few counts. J is TRBJ2-7 and V is TRBV6-2 or TRBV6-3, with 7 bases fitting TRBD1. V dropped 6 bases and J dropped 0; count of bases not matched to a gene: 11. In germline, CDR1 is MNHEY, CDR2 SVGEGT. There are 16 residues in the CDR3. The CDR3 sequence: CASSRTGQLNSYEQYF. The CDR3, as DNA: TGTGCCAGCAGCCGTACGGGACAGCTGAACTCCTACGAGCAGTACTTC.

This clonotype showed up just a few times. This rearrangement joins TRBV2 to TRBJ2-1; a weak D match, TRBD2 (6 bases). In germline, CDR1 is SNHLY, CDR2 FYNNEI. This CDR3 is built from 14 residues. V was cut by 6 bases and J by 3 bases, with 12 bases left in between. The CDR3 nucleotides read TGTGCCAGCAGCGACTGGGGGGACTACAATGAGCAGTTCTTC. Residues: CASSDWGDYNEQFF.

This clonotype was counted between two and nine times. The chain joins TRBV7-9 to TRBJ1-3; D is possibly TRBD1 (5 bases). The CDR3 has 16 residues. The germline V and J ends were trimmed by 0 bases and 3 bases, with 12 bases remaining between them. The germline V gene encodes CDR1 SEHNR and CDR2 FQNEAQ (reference sequence). The CDR3 loop reads CASSLAGGPGGNTIYF. The CDR3 DNA reads as TGTGCCAGCAGCTTAGCCGGGGGTCCGGGTGGAAACACCATATATTTT.

There are a few counts of this clonotype. V usage is TRBV6-1 and J usage is TRBJ2-7; D is unclear. The CDR3 covers 14 residues. CDR1 MNHNS and CDR2 SASEGT come from the germline V gene. Trimming took 8 bases from V and 3 from J, leaving 17 bases between them. The CDR3, as DNA: TGTGCCAGCTCCAAAATGTTCGGCGGCTACGAGCAGTACTTC. This gives the protein CASSKMFGGYEQYF.

The J gene is TRBJ2-7, the V gene TRBV20-1, with D possibly being TRBD1 (5 bases). This CDR3 contains 14 residues. Germline CDR1 DFQATT, CDR2 SNEGSKA (reference sequence). The V end was cut by 1 base, the J end by 2 bases, with 12 bases between. As DNA, the CDR3 is TGCAGTGCTAGAGGGCAGGGAAAGGCCTACGAGCAGTACTTC. The encoded protein is CSARGQGKAYEQYF.

This clonotype was detected only a few times. The V gene is TRBV29-1, the J gene TRBJ2-3; D may be TRBD2 (6 bases). Germline assignment: CDR1 SQVTM and CDR2 ANQGSEA. V was trimmed by 1 base and J by 0 bases, leaving 17 bases between them. CDR3 length: 17 amino acids. This chain's CDR3 is CSVEGDWRGGSTDTQYF. The CDR3 DNA reads TGCAGCGTTGAAGGGGACTGGCGGGGTGGCAGCACAGATACGCAGTATTTT.

J is TRBJ1-5 and V is TRBV28; D is unclear. V lost 5 bases and J 0 bases, leaving 8 bases between the germline ends. This CDR3 has 14 residues. The germline gives CDR1 MDHEN, CDR2 SYDVKM. The chain's CDR3 is CASSPSNSNQPQHF. The CDR3 nucleotides read TGTGCCAGCAGTCCGTCCAATAGCAATCAGCCCCAGCATTTT. The entire variable domain, with the rest obtained from reference TRBV28 and TRBJ1-5, is as follows: DVKVTQSSRYLVKRTGEKVFLECVQDMDHENMFWYRQDPGLGLRLIYFSYDVKMKEKGDIPEGYSVSREKKERFSLILESASTNQTSMYLCASSPSNSNQPQHFGDGTRLSIL.

This clonotype was detected only a few times. The chain employs TRBV4-1 and TRBJ1-1; possible D gene TRBD1, 5 bases. V was pared by 3 bases and J by 4 bases, with 12 bases between. CDR1 and CDR2 (germline): MGHRA, YSYEKL. The CDR3 contains 14 residues. The CDR3 DNA follows: TGCGCCAGCAGCCATGTCAGGGATCGCACTGAAGCTTTCTTT. It specifies CASSHVRDRTEAFF.

The J gene is TRBJ2-3, the V gene TRBV3-1; D unclear. In germline, CDR1 is LGHDT, CDR2 YNNKEL (reference sequence). V was clipped by 1 base and J by 3 bases, with 5 bases between them. This CDR3 has 13 amino acids. CDR3 nucleotide sequence: TGTGCCAGCAGCCAAGCCTCGACAGATACGCAGTATTTT. Translated, it gives CASSQASTDTQYF.

This clonotype turned up a few times. The J gene is TRBJ2-7, the V gene TRBV2; TRBD2 agrees at 9 bases. V lost 4 bases and J lost 1; bases outside the gene matches: 2. The germline gives CDR1 SNHLY, CDR2 FYNNEI. The CDR3 runs 14 residues. The CDR3 protein is CASSGAGGSYEQYF. The CDR3 region has the DNA TGTGCCAGCAGTGGAGCGGGAGGATCCTACGAGCAGTACTTC.

CDR3 sequence reads: CASSQDLAGEAYEQYF. CDR3 sequence (DNA): TGTGCCAGCAGCCAAGATCTAGCGGGAGAAGCCTACGAGCAGTACTTC. The chain employs TRBV4-2 and TRBJ2-7; 10 nucleotides agree with TRBD2. The CDR3 contains 16 residues. The J segment lost 2 bases and the V segment lost 0 bases, leaving 4 bases of the junction unmatched. CDR1 and CDR2 from the germline V gene are LGHNA and YNFKEQ.

This clonotype has a handful of counts. The J gene is TRBJ1-1, the V gene TRBV5-1, with D unresolved. Trimming took off 0 bases at V and 5 bases at J, with 8 bases between the two ends. This CDR3 has 13 amino acids. CDR1 SGHRS and CDR2 YFSETQ come from the germline V gene. The CDR3 reads CASSLADGTEAFF. Here the CDR3 DNA reads TGCGCCAGCAGCTTGGCCGACGGGACTGAAGCTTTCTTT. Combining the CDR3 with reference TRBV5-1 and TRBJ1-1 gives the whole variable domain KAGVTQTPRYLIKTRGQQVTLSCSPISGHRSVSWYQQTPGQGLQFLFEYFSETQRNKGNFPGRFSGRQFSNSRSEMNVSTLELGDSALYLCASSLADGTEAFFGQGTRLTVV.

This clonotype has a count of ten or more. The rearrangement joins TRBV20-1 to TRBJ1-2, with 9 nucleotides matching TRBD1. Germline assignment: CDR1 DFQATT and CDR2 SNEGSKA (reference sequence). This CDR3 has 12 residues. The J segment lost 7 bases and the V segment lost 6 bases, leaving 6 bases of the junction unmatched. In nucleotides, the CDR3 is TGCAGTGCCCGGGGACAGGGCGGTGGCTACACCTTC. Its translation: CSARGQGGGYTF.

In this sample, this clonotype turned up a few times. The V call is TRBV11-1, the J call TRBJ2-7, with a weak D call TRBD2 (5 bases). The CDR3 is made up of 15 amino acids. The V end was cut by 5 bases, the J end by 6 bases, with 20 bases between. Germline CDR1 and CDR2: SGHAT and FQDESV (reference sequence). The CDR3 reads CASSPRGVYELEQYF. In nucleotides, the CDR3 is TGTGCCAGCAGCCCTCGGGGTGTATACGAGCTCGAGCAGTACTTC.